These T cell receptor beta chains were read from a single sample in a study of T cells in Graves' hyperthyroidism and ophthalmopathy. One entry per CDR3 protein results from TCRdb running MiXCR on the multiplex PCR reads. The sample includes around 250,000 distinct CDR3 sequences, over 20% of them seen just once. The specimen sequenced was blood. Every receptor here comes from a woman aged 40 to 55 with Graves' ophthalmopathy. The CDR3 runs from the conserved cysteine through the conserved F or W. A D gene is named only where the DNA matches it firmly. Some rows have no size entry. The others give once, few or many, or a class for an expanded clone.

j_call	v_call	d_call	clone_size	cdr3_aa	cdr3_nt
TRBJ2-5	TRBV7-6	-	many	CASSPNTKETQYF	TGTGCCAGCAGCCCCAACACTAAAGAGACCCAGTACTTC
TRBJ2-5	TRBV6-1	-	-	CASIRMQQGTQYF	TGTGCCAGCATCCGGATGCAACAGGGGACCCAGTACTTC
TRBJ2-4	TRBV28	TRBD1	many	CASSFTGQGAGYIQYF	TGTGCCAGCAGTTTCACGGGACAGGGGGCAGGTTACATTCAGTACTTC
TRBJ2-7	TRBV28	-	-	CASSPTGLNNYEQYF	TGTGCCAGCAGTCCCACAGGGTTGAATAACTACGAGCAGTACTTC
TRBJ2-4	TRBV28	TRBD1	many	CASSPDRGLAKNIQYF	TGTGCCAGCAGTCCTGACAGGGGGCTAGCCAAAAACATTCAGTACTTC
TRBJ1-6	TRBV28	-	many	CASRPTTGPNSPLHF	TGTGCCAGCAGACCAACCACCGGCCCCAATTCACCCCTCCACTTT
TRBJ2-7	TRBV24-1	-	-	CATSDSARLEQYF	TGTGCCACCAGTGATTCGGCGCGTCTTGAGCAGTACTTC
TRBJ1-5	TRBV4-2	-	few	CASSQDAPGGVQPQHF	TGTGCCAGCAGCCAAGATGCCCCCGGAGGGGTTCAGCCCCAGCATTTT
TRBJ1-2	TRBV6-1	TRBD1	-	CASSPRQGAQGYTF	TGTGCCAGCAGCCCAAGACAGGGGGCGCAAGGCTACACCTTC
TRBJ1-2	TRBV20-1	-	many	CSARVFDRANYGYTF	TGCAGTGCTAGAGTTTTCGATCGTGCGAATTATGGCTACACCTTC
TRBJ2-2	TRBV27	-	many	CASSRGTGELFF	TGTGCCAGTTCCAGGGGAACCGGGGAGCTGTTTTTT
TRBJ2-5	TRBV24-1	TRBD2	many	CATSDGAGAPQETQYF	TGTGCCACCAGTGATGGAGCGGGAGCCCCCCAAGAGACCCAGTACTTC
TRBJ2-7	TRBV28	-	many	CASSLGPGIEQYF	TGTGCCAGCAGTTTAGGGCCCGGGATAGAACAGTACTTC
TRBJ2-2	TRBV7-3	-	many	CASRPSNTGELFF	TGTGCCAGCAGGCCATCGAACACCGGGGAGCTGTTTTTT
TRBJ1-1	TRBV12-3/TRBV12-4	-	-	CASSLRGRAEAFF	TGTGCCAGCAGTTTACGGGGGCGCGCTGAAGCTTTCTTT
TRBJ2-7	TRBV11-3	-	-	CASSLAFTAYEQYF	TGTGCCAGCAGCTTAGCATTCACAGCCTACGAGCAGTACTTC
TRBJ1-1	TRBV12-5	-	many	CASGQGTGNTEAFF	TGTGCTAGTGGTCAAGGGACCGGGAACACTGAAGCTTTCTTT
TRBJ2-2	TRBV12-3/TRBV12-4	TRBD1	many	CASSPDRGLNTGELFF	TGTGCCAGCAGTCCGGACAGGGGTCTGAACACCGGGGAGCTGTTTTTT
TRBJ2-4	TRBV28	-	many	CASSLEGVGKNIQYF	TGTGCCAGCAGTTTAGAGGGCGTCGGCAAAAACATTCAGTACTTC
TRBJ2-7	TRBV20-1	TRBD2	many	CSAKERGTSGRGEQYF	TGCAGTGCTAAGGAGCGTGGGACTAGCGGGAGAGGCGAGCAGTACTTC
TRBJ1-1	TRBV7-2	-	many	CASSPPGRQNTEAFF	TGTGCCAGCAGCCCTCCGGGACGCCAGAACACTGAAGCTTTCTTT
TRBJ2-2	TRBV12-3/TRBV12-4	-	many	CASRHGGTGGELFF	TGTGCCAGCAGACATGGAGGTACCGGCGGGGAGCTGTTTTTT
TRBJ2-7	TRBV3-1	-	few	CASSQDLFEQYF	TGTGCCAGCAGCCAAGATCTGTTCGAGCAGTACTTC
TRBJ2-2	TRBV28	-	many	CASSLFAGDTGELFF	TGTGCCAGCAGTTTATTCGCCGGGGACACCGGGGAGCTGTTTTTT
TRBJ2-7	TRBV7-9	-	-	CASSAITAYEQYF	TGTGCCAGCAGCGCCATTACAGCCTACGAGCAGTACTTC
TRBJ2-7	TRBV6-1	TRBD1	once	CASRLTGGTLYEQYF	TGTGCCAGCAGATTGACAGGGGGCACCTTGTACGAGCAGTACTTC
TRBJ2-7	TRBV29-1	TRBD2	many	CSAKGTSGGSSYEQYF	TGCAGCGCTAAAGGGACTAGCGGAGGGAGCTCCTACGAGCAGTACTTC
TRBJ2-5	TRBV28	TRBD1	-	CASSLTGTGVGTQYF	TGTGCCAGCAGTTTGACAGGGACAGGGGTCGGGACCCAGTACTTC